A single TCR beta chain is shown here with its context. Sequencing used immunoSEQ multiplex PCR; TCRdb keeps in-frame clones, though not all of them. The table lists 700,000 to 750,000 clones, 80% to 90% of them singletons. The CDR3 loop spans 14 amino acids. Trimming removed 0 bases at V and 7 bases at J, with 7 bases between. Germline V gives CDR1 LNHDA, CDR2 SQIVND (reference sequence). The data were obtained in a study of shared T cell receptors in the human thymus. This sample also appeared in a second study, on human thymus T cells. As reported in that work: Resections removed during corrective heart surgery provided the thymus tissue used.

The sequencing input was thymocytes. This sequence originates from a girl in the first two years of life with a congenital heart defect. The chain employs TRBV19 and TRBJ1-6, with D tentatively TRBD1 (6 bases). The CDR3: CASSIDTGNSPLHF. The CDR3 DNA is TGTGCCAGTAGTATAGATACAGGGAATTCACCCCTCCACTTT.